This T cell receptor (beta chain) is drawn from a study of cytomegalovirus exposure and HLA in healthy donors. Study-level points and caveats: In a later analysis, HLA-associated TCR beta chains were more clonally expanded than equally common others. In a later analysis, common viral pathogens appeared linked to several of the most significant clusters.

The PCR had 60 Vbeta and 13 Jbeta primers. Produced via immunoSEQ multiplex PCR; TCRdb's table is partial and in-frame only. The sample yields approximately 210,000 clones, roughly 80% seen once. As to this clone: Its antigen is not identified.

Trimming removed 4 bases from V and 3 bases from J; junction bases left unmatched: 10. The germline V gene has CDR1 SGHDT and CDR2 YYEEEE. This CDR3 comprises 16 residues. The J gene is TRBJ2-3, the V gene TRBV5-6, with TRBD1 identical over 8 bases. This TCR was sampled from a male donor in good health and CMV-seropositive. The sequenced sample consisted of PBMCs. For the CDR3, the DNA is TGTGCCAGCAGCCTTGACAGGGGTGTTAGGACAGATACGCAGTATTTT. It codes for CASSLDRGVRTDTQYF.